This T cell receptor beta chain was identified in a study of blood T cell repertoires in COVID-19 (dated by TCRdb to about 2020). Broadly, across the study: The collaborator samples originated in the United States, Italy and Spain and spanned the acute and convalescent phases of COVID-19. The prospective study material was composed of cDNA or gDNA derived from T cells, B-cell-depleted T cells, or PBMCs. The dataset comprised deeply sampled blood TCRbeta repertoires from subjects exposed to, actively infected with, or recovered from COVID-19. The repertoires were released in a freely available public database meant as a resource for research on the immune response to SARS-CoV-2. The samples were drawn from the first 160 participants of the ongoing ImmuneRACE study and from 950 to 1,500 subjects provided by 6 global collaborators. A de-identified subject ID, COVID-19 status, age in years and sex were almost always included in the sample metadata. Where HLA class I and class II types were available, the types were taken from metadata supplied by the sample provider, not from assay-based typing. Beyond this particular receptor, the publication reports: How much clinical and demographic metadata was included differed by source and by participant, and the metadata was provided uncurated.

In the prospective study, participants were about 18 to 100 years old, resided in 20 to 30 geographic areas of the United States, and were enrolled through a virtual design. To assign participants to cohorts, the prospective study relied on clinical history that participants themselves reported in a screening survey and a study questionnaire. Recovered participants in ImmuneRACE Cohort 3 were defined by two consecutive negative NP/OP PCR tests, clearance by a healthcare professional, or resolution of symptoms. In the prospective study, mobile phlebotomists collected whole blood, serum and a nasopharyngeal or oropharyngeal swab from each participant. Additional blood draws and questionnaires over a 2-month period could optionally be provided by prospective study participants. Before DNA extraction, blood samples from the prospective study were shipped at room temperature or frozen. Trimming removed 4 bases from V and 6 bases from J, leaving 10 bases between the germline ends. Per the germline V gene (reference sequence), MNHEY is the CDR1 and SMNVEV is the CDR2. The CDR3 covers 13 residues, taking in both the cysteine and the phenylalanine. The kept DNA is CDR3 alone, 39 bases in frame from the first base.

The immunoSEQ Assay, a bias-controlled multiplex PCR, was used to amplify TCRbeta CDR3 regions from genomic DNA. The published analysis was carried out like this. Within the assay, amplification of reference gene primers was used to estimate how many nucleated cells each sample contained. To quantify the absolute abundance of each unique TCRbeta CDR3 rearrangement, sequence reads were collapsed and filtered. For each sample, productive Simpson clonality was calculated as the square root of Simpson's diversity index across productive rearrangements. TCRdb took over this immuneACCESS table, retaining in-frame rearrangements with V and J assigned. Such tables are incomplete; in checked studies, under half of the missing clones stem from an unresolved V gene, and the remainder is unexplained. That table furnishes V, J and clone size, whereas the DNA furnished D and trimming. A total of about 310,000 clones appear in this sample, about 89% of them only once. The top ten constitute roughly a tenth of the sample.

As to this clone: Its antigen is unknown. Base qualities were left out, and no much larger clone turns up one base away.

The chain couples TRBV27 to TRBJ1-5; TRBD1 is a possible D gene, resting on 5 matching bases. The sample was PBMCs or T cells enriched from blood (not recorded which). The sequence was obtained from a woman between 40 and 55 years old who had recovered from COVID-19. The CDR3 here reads CASSSGFRQPQHF. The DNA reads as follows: TGTGCCAGCAGTTCAGGGTTCCGTCAGCCCCAGCATTTT.